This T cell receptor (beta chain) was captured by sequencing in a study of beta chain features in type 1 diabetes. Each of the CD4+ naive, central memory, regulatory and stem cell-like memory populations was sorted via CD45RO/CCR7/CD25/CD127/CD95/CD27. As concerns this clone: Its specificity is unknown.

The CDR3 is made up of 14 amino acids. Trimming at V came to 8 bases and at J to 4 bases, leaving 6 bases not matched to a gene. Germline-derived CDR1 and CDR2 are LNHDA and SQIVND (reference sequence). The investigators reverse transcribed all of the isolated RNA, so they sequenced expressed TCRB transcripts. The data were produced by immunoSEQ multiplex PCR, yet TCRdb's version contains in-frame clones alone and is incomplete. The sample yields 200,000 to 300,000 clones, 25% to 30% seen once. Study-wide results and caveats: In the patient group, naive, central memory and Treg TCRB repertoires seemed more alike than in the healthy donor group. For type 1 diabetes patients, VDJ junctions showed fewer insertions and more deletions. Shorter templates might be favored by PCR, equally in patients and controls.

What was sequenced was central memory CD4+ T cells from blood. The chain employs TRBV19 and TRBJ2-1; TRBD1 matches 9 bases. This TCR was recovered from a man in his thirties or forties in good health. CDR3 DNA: TGTGCCAGTTCAAAGGGACAGGGTTACAATGAGCAGTTCTTC. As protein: CASSKGQGYNEQFF.